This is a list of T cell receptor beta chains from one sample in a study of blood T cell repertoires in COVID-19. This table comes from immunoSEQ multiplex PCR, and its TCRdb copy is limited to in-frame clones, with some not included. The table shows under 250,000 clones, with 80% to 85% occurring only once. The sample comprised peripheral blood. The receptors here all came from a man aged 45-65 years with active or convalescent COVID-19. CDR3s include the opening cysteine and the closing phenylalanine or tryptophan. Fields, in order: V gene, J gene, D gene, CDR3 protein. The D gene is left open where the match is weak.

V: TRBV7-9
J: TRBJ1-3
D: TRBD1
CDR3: CASSSPGQVNTIYF

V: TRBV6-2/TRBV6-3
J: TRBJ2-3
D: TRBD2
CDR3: CASSKTSGASTDTQYF

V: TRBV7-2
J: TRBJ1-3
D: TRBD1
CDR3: CASSWTAQGAGNTIYF

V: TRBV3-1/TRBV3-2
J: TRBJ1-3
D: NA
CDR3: CASSPLSGNTIYF

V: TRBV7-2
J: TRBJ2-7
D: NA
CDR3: CASSLARSEQYF

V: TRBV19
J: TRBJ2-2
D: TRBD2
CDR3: CASRTPRTSGGLNTGELFF

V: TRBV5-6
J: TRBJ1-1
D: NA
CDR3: CASRPSDRNTEAFF

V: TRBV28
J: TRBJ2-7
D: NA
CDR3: CASSFSPSNAGVYEQYF

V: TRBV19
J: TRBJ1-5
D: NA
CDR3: CASRWTVDQPQHF

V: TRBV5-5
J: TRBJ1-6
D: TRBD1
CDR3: CASSFGQVLNNSPLHF

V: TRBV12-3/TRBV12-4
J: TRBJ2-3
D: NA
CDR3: CASTPGVTDTQYF

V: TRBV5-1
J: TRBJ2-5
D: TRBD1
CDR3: CASSTGQGGQETQYF

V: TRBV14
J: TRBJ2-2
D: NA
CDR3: CASSQLTANTGELFF

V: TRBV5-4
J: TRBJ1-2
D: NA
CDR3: CASSLAQDGYTF

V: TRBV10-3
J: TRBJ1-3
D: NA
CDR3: CAIRTVSGNTIYF

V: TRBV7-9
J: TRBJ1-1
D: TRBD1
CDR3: CASSSSGTGSEEAFF

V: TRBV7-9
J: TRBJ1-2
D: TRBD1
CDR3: CASSHPRGRTSGYTF

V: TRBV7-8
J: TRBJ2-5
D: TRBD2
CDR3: CASSLGRLAGQETQYF

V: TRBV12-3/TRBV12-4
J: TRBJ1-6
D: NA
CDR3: CASSFNQSPLHF

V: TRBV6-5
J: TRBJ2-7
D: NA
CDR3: CASSYSLRAAYEQYF

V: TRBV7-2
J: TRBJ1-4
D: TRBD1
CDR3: CASSRDSANEKLFF

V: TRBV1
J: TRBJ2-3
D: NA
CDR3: CTSSQVPNRGGITDTQYF

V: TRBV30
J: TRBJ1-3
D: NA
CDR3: CAWSVLGIPSGNTIYF

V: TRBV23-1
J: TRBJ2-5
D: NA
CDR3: CASGATGPQETQYF

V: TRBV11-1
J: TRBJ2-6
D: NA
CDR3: CASSLSNGANVLTF

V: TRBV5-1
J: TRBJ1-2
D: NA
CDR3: CASSLAGQDRFGYTF

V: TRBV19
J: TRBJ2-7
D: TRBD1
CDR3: CAASGTGTYEQYF

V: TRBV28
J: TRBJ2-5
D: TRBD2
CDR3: CASSSSGAGPGETQYF

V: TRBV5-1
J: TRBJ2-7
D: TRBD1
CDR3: CASGNPGQGPNSYEQYF

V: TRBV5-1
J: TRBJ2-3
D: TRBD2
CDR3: CASSTWPSGTTDTQYF

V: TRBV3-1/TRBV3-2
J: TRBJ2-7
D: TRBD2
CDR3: CASSQGGGIKQYF

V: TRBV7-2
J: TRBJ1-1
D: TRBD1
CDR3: CASSSPHRGLNTEAFF

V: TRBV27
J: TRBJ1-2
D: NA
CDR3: CASSLTQRAGLLYGYTF

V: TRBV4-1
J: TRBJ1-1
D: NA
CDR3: CASSQVVSSPNTEAFF

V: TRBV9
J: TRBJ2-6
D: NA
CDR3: CASSARDFPGANVLTF

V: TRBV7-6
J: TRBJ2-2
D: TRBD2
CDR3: CASSFIGGDTGELFF

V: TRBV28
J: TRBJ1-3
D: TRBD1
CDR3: CATASTGPRAGNTIYF

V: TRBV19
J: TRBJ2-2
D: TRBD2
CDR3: CASVGAGALGGELFF